Shown below are 21 T cell receptor beta chains from a single sample sequenced in a study of T cell responses to AZD1222 COVID-19 vaccine. Profiling relied on immunoSEQ multiplex PCR, and the TCRdb table lists in-frame clones only, not all of them. The sample lists over 120,000 clones; roughly 92% were seen once. Sequencing used peripheral blood, obtained on day 0 of AZD1222 vaccination. The receptors stem from an adult in good health.

The rearrangement joins TRBV9 to TRBJ2-1; D call uncertain. V was shortened by 0 bases and J by 4 bases, with 17 bases between the two germline ends. The CDR3 contains 17 residues. Germline values: CDR1 SGDLS, CDR2 YYNGEE. The CDR3 nucleotides are TGTGCCAGCAGCGTAGCTCTAGGTCTGGAGCCATACAATGAGCAGTTCTTC. Residues: CASSVALGLEPYNEQFF.

This sequence joins TRBV4-1 and TRBJ1-1; possibly TRBD1 for D (5 bases). Germline CDR1 and CDR2: MGHRA and YSYEKL. The length of the CDR3 is 15 residues. Trimming took 1 base from V and 4 from J, leaving 13 bases between them. The CDR3: CASSQGQSLATEAFF. The CDR3 nucleotides are TGCGCCAGCAGCCAAGGACAGTCGTTGGCCACTGAAGCTTTCTTT.

This chain connects TRBV3-1 (or the pseudogene TRBV3-2) to TRBJ2-7; D is tentatively TRBD1 or TRBD2 (6 bases each). CDR1 is LGHDT, CDR2 YNNKEL, per germline (reference sequence). The CDR3 spans 14 residues. The V and J ends lost 6 bases and 0 bases respectively, with 12 bases between them. DNA for the CDR3: TGTGCCAGCAGTCCAAGGGGGGTCTCCTACGAGCAGTACTTC. This sequence encodes CASSPRGVSYEQYF.

The chain employs TRBV27 and TRBJ2-1; D unclear. Germline assignment: CDR1 MNHEY and CDR2 SMNVEV (reference sequence). Trimming took off 5 bases at V and 8 bases at J, with 13 bases between the two ends. This CDR3 is built from 13 residues. The CDR3, as DNA: TGTGCCAGCAGTCCTCCCTGGCTCGATGAGCAGTTCTTC. Residues: CASSPPWLDEQFF.

The chain has TRBV9 and TRBJ2-1; TRBD1 agrees at 8 bases. The CDR3 runs 17 residues. Germline assignment: CDR1 SGDLS and CDR2 YYNGEE. The J segment lost 2 bases and the V segment lost 2 bases, leaving 9 bases of the junction unmatched. In DNA, the CDR3 is TGTGCCAGCAGCGTGGATCAGGGGGCGGGTGCCTACAATGAGCAGTTCTTC. Protein: CASSVDQGAGAYNEQFF.

The chain links TRBV7-3 to TRBJ2-3; D perhaps matches TRBD2 (6 bases). From germline, CDR1 is SGHTA and CDR2 FQGTGA. The length of the CDR3 is 16 residues. With 0 bases removed from V and 1 base from J, the gap between germline ends came to 11 bases. The CDR3 is CASSLTSGAGTDTQYF. The CDR3 DNA is TGTGCCAGCAGCTTAACTTCGGGAGCGGGCACAGATACGCAGTATTTT.

This clone has more than one count but fewer than ten. The chain carries TRBV5-5 and TRBJ1-3, with TRBD1 matching 7 bases. J lost 3 bases, V lost 4 bases, and 4 bases had no gene match. Germline V gene data show CDR1 as SGHKS and CDR2 as YYEKEE (reference sequence). The CDR3 has 14 residues. CDR3 bases: TGTGCCAGCAGCCCGGGGACAGTTGGAAACACCATATATTTT. This sequence encodes CASSPGTVGNTIYF.

The V gene is TRBV5-1, the J gene TRBJ2-2; no clear D. Germline V gene sequence: CDR1 SGHRS, CDR2 YFSETQ. The CDR3 extends over 16 amino acids. The V gene lost 0 bases and the J gene lost 9 bases, with 18 bases spanning the gap. DNA for the CDR3: TGCGCCAGCAGCTTGGCCTATAATGTAGTCCACCGGGAGCTGTTTTTT. Translation gives CASSLAYNVVHRELFF.

The chain's CDR3 is CAWSVMGTQYF. In DNA, the CDR3 is TGTGCCTGGAGTGTAATGGGGACCCAGTACTTC. The chain combines TRBV30 with TRBJ2-5, with unresolved D. The CDR3 has 11 amino acids. Germline CDR1 reads GTSNPN; CDR2 reads SVGIG (reference sequence). V dropped 0 bases and J dropped 7 bases, with 6 bases sitting between them.

The chain employs TRBV15 and TRBJ2-2; either TRBD1 or TRBD2 may supply D (5 bases each). The CDR3 runs to 13 residues. Germline values: CDR1 LNHNV, CDR2 YYDKDF (reference sequence). V was clipped by 1 base and J by 8 bases, with 8 bases between them. CDR3 DNA: TGTGCCACCAGCAGAGGGGACGGAGGGGAGCTGTTTTTT. Its translation: CATSRGDGGELFF.

This clone was detected once. V gene TRBV27 combines with J gene TRBJ1-1; no clear D gene. The CDR3 is 13 amino acids. The germline gives CDR1 MNHEY, CDR2 SMNVEV (reference sequence). V lost 3 bases and J 1 base, leaving 6 bases between the germline ends. The CDR3 region has the DNA TGTGCCAGCAGTTTGCTAGGGAACACTGAAGCTTTCTTT. Amino acids: CASSLLGNTEAFF.

The V and J genes are TRBV9 and TRBJ2-1, with D possibly matching TRBD2 (7 bases). CDR1 is SGDLS, CDR2 YYNGEE, per germline. V dropped 4 bases and J dropped 9 bases, with 14 bases sitting between them. This CDR3 is 13 amino acids long. The chain's CDR3 is CASSPGGPSEQFF. CDR3 nucleotide sequence: TGTGCCAGCAGCCCCGGGGGGCCGAGTGAGCAGTTCTTC.

This chain connects TRBV28 to TRBJ2-1, with D perhaps TRBD2 (6 bases). Germline V gives CDR1 MDHEN, CDR2 SYDVKM. Trimming stripped 7 bases from V and 4 bases from J, with 20 bases between. The CDR3 length is 16 residues. Here the CDR3 DNA reads TGTGCCAGCACCTCACCTAGATCCGGGGGATACAATGAGCAGTTCTTC. This codes for CASTSPRSGGYNEQFF.

This chain connects TRBV9 to TRBJ2-1; D gene ambiguous. The V end lost 3 bases, the J end lost 0 bases, and 7 bases lay between the germline ends. CDR3 size: 14 residues. Germline values: CDR1 SGDLS, CDR2 YYNGEE. In nucleotides, the CDR3 is TGTGCCAGCAGCGCCTCCAGCTCCTACAATGAGCAGTTCTTC. It codes for CASSASSSYNEQFF.

The genes are TRBV2 and TRBJ1-2, with a weak D call TRBD1 (5 bases). Germline V lookup: CDR1 SNHLY, CDR2 FYNNEI. Trimming removed 6 bases at V and 8 bases at J, with 19 bases between. This CDR3 has 14 residues. The CDR3: CASSPQGTGIGYTF. CDR3 DNA: TGTGCCAGCAGCCCCCAAGGGACCGGTATAGGCTACACCTTC.

This rearrangement joins TRBV14 to TRBJ2-2, with D perhaps TRBD1 or TRBD2 (5 bases each). The CDR3 loop spans 17 amino acids. The germline CDR1 and CDR2 sequences are SGHDN and FVKESK. Trimming shortened V by 1 base and J by 2 bases, and 14 bases separated the two germline ends. Here the CDR3 DNA reads TGTGCCAGCAGCCAAGGTTCGGGACCCCGAAACACCGGGGAGCTGTTTTTT. Encoded protein: CASSQGSGPRNTGELFF.

J is TRBJ1-2 and V is TRBV2; 7 bases line up with TRBD1. CDR3 length: 14 amino acids. V trimming: 0 bases; J trimming: 7 bases; junction bases outside the gene matches: 5. In germline, CDR1 is SNHLY, CDR2 FYNNEI. The CDR3 DNA follows: TGTGCCAGCAGTGAAGCGCTTCAGGGGGGTGGCTACACCTTC. Encoded protein: CASSEALQGGGYTF.

The chain uses TRBV28 and TRBJ1-1; D gene uncertain. CDR3 length: 12 residues. The germline V and J ends were trimmed by 6 bases and 10 bases, with 15 bases remaining between them. The V gene's germline CDR1 is MDHEN and CDR2 SYDVKM. The DNA of the CDR3 is TGTGCCAGCAGCGGGTTTCAAGGACGAGCTTTCTTT. Translation gives CASSGFQGRAFF.

The CDR3 spells CASSSSGRKGYEQYF. DNA for the CDR3: TGTGCCAGCAGCTCTAGCGGGAGGAAGGGTTACGAGCAGTACTTC. The genes are TRBV7-6 and TRBJ2-7; 11 bases match TRBD2. With 4 bases clipped from V and 4 bases from J, the junction kept 6 bases outside the gene matches. The V gene's germline CDR1 is SGHVS and CDR2 FNYEAQ. This CDR3 region has 15 residues.

This clone was observed a few times. The rearrangement joins TRBV28 to TRBJ1-1; no reliable D call. CDR1 and CDR2 from the germline V gene are MDHEN and SYDVKM. This CDR3 is 12 amino acids long. V dropped 4 bases and J dropped 1 base, with 4 bases sitting between them. Written as DNA, the CDR3 is TGTGCCAGCAGTTGGGGGAACACTGAAGCTTTCTTT. Its protein product is CASSWGNTEAFF.

The chain uses TRBV7-8 and TRBJ2-2; 10 nucleotides line up with TRBD1. The CDR3 runs to 18 residues. From germline, CDR1 is SGHVS and CDR2 FQNEAQ. V dropped 1 base and J dropped 7; count of bases not matched to a gene: 12. The CDR3 bases are TGTGCCAGCAGCTTAGGCATTGGGGGGGACAGGGGTAACGGGGAGCTGTTTTTT. Translation: CASSLGIGGDRGNGELFF.